This TCR beta chain was sequenced for a study of T cell repertoires in cytomegalovirus infection (dated by TCRdb to about 2019). Broadly, across the study: Donor HLA type was relevant to the analysis, as public TCR beta signatures indicated carriage of CMV infection together with the matching HLA type. Study-level results and caveats: Cumulative frequency of public TCR beta family members discriminated carriers of CMV infection plus the relevant HLA type in this cohort and an independent approximately 350-donor cohort. The ex vivo response was dominated by HLA-C-restricted CMV-specific TCR beta clonotypes, and the single most frequent clonotype in two of eight donors was supplied by these HLA-C-restricted clonotypes.

The sample was run on an Illumina HiSeq 1500. The public sequencing data were trimmed at Q25 with fastp and processed into clonotypes with MiXCR by TCRdb, which kept only in-frame beta chains. Entries are consolidated by CDR3 protein sequence, retaining the most common genes and DNA. This sample has 500,000 to 600,000 distinct CDR3 sequences in its table, and about 15% of those were observed once. The ten largest make up more than 20% of the sample. Worth noting for this clonotype: The specificity of this receptor is unknown. The record has no base qualities; no much larger clone is one base away.

From V the trimming removes 1 base and from J it removes 5 bases, while the gene matches leave 6 bases of the junction unaccounted for. From a lookup of the germline V gene (reference sequence), CDR1 and CDR2 are GTSNPN and SVGIG. Inclusive of the bounding cysteine and phenylalanine, the CDR3 is 14 residues long. Kept here is only the CDR3 DNA, which spans 42 bases and is read in frame from base 1. This chain is built from TRBV30 and TRBJ2-3, with 7 junctional bases fitting TRBD1. The TCR sequence derives from a human donor in good health (CMV status not recorded). Some clones in this sample may be carry-over from other donors' samples. The sample was CD8+ T cells from PBMCs. CDR3 sequence: CAWSGGGGGDTQYF. At the DNA level, the sequence is TGTGCCTGGAGTGGAGGGGGCGGTGGAGATACGCAGTATTTT.